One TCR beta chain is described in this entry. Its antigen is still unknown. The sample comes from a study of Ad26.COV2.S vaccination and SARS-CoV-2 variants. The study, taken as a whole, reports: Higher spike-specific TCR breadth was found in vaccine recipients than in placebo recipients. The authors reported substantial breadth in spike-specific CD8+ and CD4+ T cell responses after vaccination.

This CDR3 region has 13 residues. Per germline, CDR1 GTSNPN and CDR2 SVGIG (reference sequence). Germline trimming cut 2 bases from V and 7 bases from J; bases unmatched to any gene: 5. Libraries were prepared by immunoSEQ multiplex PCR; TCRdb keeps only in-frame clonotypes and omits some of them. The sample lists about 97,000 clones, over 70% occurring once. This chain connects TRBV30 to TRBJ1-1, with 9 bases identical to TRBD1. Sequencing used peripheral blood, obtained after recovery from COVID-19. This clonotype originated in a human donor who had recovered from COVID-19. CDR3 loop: CAWSRDRDGEAFF. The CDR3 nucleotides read TGTGCCTGGAGTCGGGACAGGGATGGTGAAGCTTTCTTT.